These 11 T cell receptor beta chains came from one sample sequenced in a study of T-cell memory formation after mild COVID-19. MiXCR, run by TCRdb on the 5' RACE reads, gives a single entry per CDR3 protein. The sample records about 200,000 distinct CDR3 sequences, approximately 20% being singletons. The sequenced sample was PBMCs or a T cell subset sorted from them (not recorded which). These receptors all stem from an adult woman who had mild COVID-19 (a few samples of this study predate the infection). Cell type and time point are not known.

J is TRBJ2-5 and V is TRBV24-1, with TRBD2 as a possible D gene (5 bases). The CDR3 totals 13 residues. The V and J ends lost 5 bases and 5 bases respectively, with 11 bases between them. CDR1 is KGHDR and CDR2 is SFDVKD in the germline V gene. CDR3 sequence (DNA): TGTGCCACCAGTGGGTCACCGGGGGAGACCCAGTACTTC. As protein: CATSGSPGETQYF.

This clonotype appeared a few times. V and J are TRBV12-3 or TRBV12-4 and TRBJ1-5; a weak D match, TRBD1 (6 bases). The CDR3 contains 14 residues. V lost 3 bases and J lost 6, with 12 bases in between. In DNA, the CDR3 is TGTGCCAGCAGTTTGGTCCAGGGGAGTCAGCCCCAGCATTTT. Protein product: CASSLVQGSQPQHF.

The table lists this clonotype with a few counts. The chain carries TRBV9 and TRBJ2-5; 8 bases align to TRBD2. CDR1 and CDR2 from the germline V gene are SGDLS and YYNGEE. This CDR3 spans 15 amino acids. V gave up 2 bases and J gave up 5 bases; unmatched junction bases: 8. CDR3 bases: TGTGCCAGCAGCGTTGACGGGGGGGCAATGGAGACCCAGTACTTC. Protein sequence: CASSVDGGAMETQYF.

The chain recombines TRBV5-1 with TRBJ1-1, with D perhaps matching TRBD1 (5 bases). V shed 0 bases and J shed 7 bases, with 10 bases lying between them. This CDR3 region has 13 residues. Germline-derived CDR1 and CDR2 are SGHRS and YFSETQ. The CDR3 sequence is CASSLARGIEAFF. The CDR3 DNA reads TGCGCCAGCAGCTTGGCCCGGGGGATTGAAGCTTTCTTT.

The chain employs TRBV24-1 and TRBJ2-5; no reliable D call. This CDR3 region has 11 residues. V lost 5 bases, J lost 4 bases, and 4 bases lay in between. Germline values: CDR1 KGHDR, CDR2 SFDVKD. The CDR3 here is CATSAGETQYF. CDR3 bases: TGTGCCACCAGTGCGGGAGAGACCCAGTACTTC.

In this sample, this clonotype turned up a few times. This chain joins TRBV7-8 and TRBJ1-2; D is unresolved. Germline CDR1 reads SGHVS; CDR2 reads FQNEAQ. Trimming took off 1 base at V and 4 bases at J, with 10 bases between the two ends. This CDR3 spans 14 amino acids. The CDR3 DNA follows: TGTGCCAGCAGCTTAGATTTCGGGTCCTATGGCTACACCTTC. Its translation is CASSLDFGSYGYTF.

The genes are TRBV7-6 and TRBJ2-3; D is ambiguous. Germline V CDR1 and CDR2: SGHVS, FNYEAQ. The CDR3 spans 14 residues. V was pared by 2 bases and J by 5 bases, with 11 bases between. The CDR3 loop is CASSLSYPRDTQYF. The CDR3 bases are TGTGCCAGCAGCTTATCCTATCCAAGAGATACGCAGTATTTT.

This clonotype came up a few times. The chain combines TRBV6-5 with TRBJ2-3, with D perhaps being TRBD1 or TRBD2 (5 bases each). The CDR3 has 15 residues. Germline V CDR1 and CDR2: MNHEY, SVGAGI. V was trimmed by 8 bases and J by 3 bases, leaving 18 bases between them. CDR3 in amino acids: CASSPAGTGTDTQYF. The CDR3 DNA sequence: TGTGCCAGCTCTCCGGCCGGGACCGGAACAGATACGCAGTATTTT.

The chain has TRBV9 and TRBJ2-2, with D uncertain. V lost 3 bases and J 0 bases, leaving 6 bases between the germline ends. The CDR3 length is 14 residues. In germline, CDR1 is SGDLS, CDR2 YYNGEE. The CDR3 sequence: CASSANANTGELFF. The CDR3 DNA reads as TGTGCCAGCAGCGCCAATGCGAACACCGGGGAGCTGTTTTTT.

J is TRBJ2-1 and V is TRBV9; 8 bases fit TRBD2. V gave up 2 bases and J gave up 16 bases; unmatched junction bases: 14. Germline CDR1 is SGDLS and CDR2 is YYNGEE. The CDR3 loop spans 14 amino acids. The CDR3: CASSVDGRVSGIFF. For the CDR3, the DNA is TGTGCCAGCAGCGTTGATGGACGTGTTAGCGGGATTTTCTTC. Drawing the rest from reference TRBV9 and TRBJ2-1, the complete variable domain is DSGVTQTPKHLITATGQRVTLRCSPRSGDLSVYWYQQSLDQGLQFLIQYYNGEERAKGNILERFSAQQFPDLHSELNLSSLELGDSALYFCASSVDGRVSGIFFGPGTRLTVL.

The genes are TRBV12-3 or TRBV12-4 and TRBJ1-5, with D tentatively TRBD1 (5 bases). The CDR3 runs 14 residues. V lost 2 bases, J lost 2 bases, and 7 bases lay in between. This CDR3 reads CASSLLGGNQPQHF. The DNA for the CDR3 is TGTGCCAGCAGTTTATTAGGGGGCAATCAGCCCCAGCATTTT.